The 9 T cell receptor beta chains below all came from one sample that was sequenced in a study of shared clonotypes between healthy human individuals. Measured with immunoSEQ multiplex PCR; TCRdb has only the in-frame clones, and not every one. The table shows 450,000 to 550,000 clones, with approximately 85% occurring only once. Material: PBMCs. Every receptor here comes from a middle-aged woman in good health. Some clones in this sample may be carry-over from other donors' samples.

The genes are TRBV5-1 and TRBJ2-2; 9 bases agree with TRBD1. J lost 4 bases, V lost 6 bases, and 7 bases had no gene match. The CDR3 contains 15 residues. Germline values: CDR1 SGHRS, CDR2 YFSETQ. The CDR3, as DNA: TGCGCCAGCATGAGGACAGGGGTACCCACCGGGGAGCTGTTTTTT. Translation gives CASMRTGVPTGELFF.

The chain has TRBV10-3 and TRBJ2-5; D not resolved. Matching the DNA end better, TRBJ2-7 makes the J call doubtful. CDR1 is ENHRY and CDR2 is SYGVKD in the germline V gene. The CDR3 length is 11 residues. CDR3 in DNA: TGTGCCATCAGCGGTCCCTACGAGCAGTACTTC. Translation gives CAISGPYEQYF.

This rearrangement joins TRBV19 to TRBJ2-1, with 11 bases matching TRBD2. Trimming took 6 bases from V and 4 from J; bases not matched to a gene: 8. CDR1 and CDR2 (germline): LNHDA, SQIVND (reference sequence). The CDR3 totals 16 residues. For the CDR3, the DNA is TGTGCCAGTAGCACCAGGACTAGCGGGCTTTACAATGAGCAGTTCTTC. Its protein is CASSTRTSGLYNEQFF.

This chain connects TRBV6-5 to TRBJ2-7; D may be TRBD1 (6 bases). This CDR3 has 14 residues. V lost 7 bases and J lost 3, with 16 bases in between. Germline-derived CDR1 and CDR2 are MNHEY and SVGAGI. This CDR3 is CASIPETGYYEQYF. The CDR3 bases are TGTGCCAGCATTCCTGAGACAGGATACTACGAGCAGTACTTC.

The chain joins TRBV6-6 to TRBJ2-7; D is unresolved. The CDR3 covers 14 residues. V was clipped by 2 bases and J by 6 bases, with 14 bases between them. Germline lookup yields CDR1 MNHNY and CDR2 SVGAGI (reference sequence). The CDR3 loop reads CASSYVADSLEQYF. CDR3 DNA sequence: TGTGCCAGCAGTTACGTGGCAGACTCACTCGAGCAGTACTTC.

The rearrangement joins TRBV29-1 to TRBJ2-1, with D perhaps TRBD1 (5 bases). Germline V lookup: CDR1 SQVTM, CDR2 ANQGSEA. V was cut by 8 bases and J by 3 bases, with 11 bases left in between. The CDR3 spans 12 residues. In DNA form, the CDR3 reads TGCAGCTCTGGACATGACTACAATGAGCAGTTCTTC. Translated: CSSGHDYNEQFF.

This clone was observed a few times. This chain connects TRBV27 to TRBJ1-1; 7 positions agree with TRBD1. Germline V gene sequence: CDR1 MNHEY, CDR2 SMNVEV (reference sequence). The V and J ends lost 2 bases and 4 bases, in that order; junction bases with no gene match: 10. CDR3 length equals 16 residues. CDR3 sequence reads: CASSLGAGGHFTEAFF. As DNA, the CDR3 is TGTGCCAGCAGTTTAGGCGCAGGGGGGCATTTCACTGAAGCTTTCTTT.

V usage is TRBV5-6 and J usage is TRBJ2-2; TRBD2 is a possible D gene (6 bases). Germline V gene lookup returns CDR1 SGHDT and CDR2 YYEEEE. With 4 bases removed from V and 1 base from J, the gap between germline ends came to 8 bases. CDR3 length equals 14 residues. Written as DNA, the CDR3 is TGTGCCAGCAGCCGGGGGAAGAACACCGGGGAGCTGTTTTTT. Encoded protein: CASSRGKNTGELFF.

In the case of this clone: Distinct nucleotide sequences in the sample also encode this CDR3. The genes are TRBV30 and TRBJ1-2; D is unresolved. Trimming cost V 0 bases and J 2 bases, with 10 bases left between them. CDR1 and CDR2 (germline): GTSNPN, SVGIG (reference sequence). The CDR3 runs to 14 residues. The CDR3 here is CAWSVLGRNYGYTF. As DNA, the CDR3 is TGTGCCTGGAGTGTACTTGGGAGGAACTATGGCTACACCTTC.